The 26 T cell receptor beta chains below come from one sample, sequenced in a study of blood T cell repertoires in COVID-19. Profiling relied on immunoSEQ multiplex PCR, and the TCRdb table lists in-frame clones only, not all of them. The data show 130,000 to 150,000 clones, with 89% seen just once and 1.5% to 2% held by the top ten. Sequenced: peripheral blood. The receptors were sampled from a human donor in a cohort sampled during active COVID-19.

This clone was seen a few times. This chain links TRBV6-2 or TRBV6-3 with TRBJ1-5, with D possibly matching TRBD1 (6 bases). V lost 6 bases and J lost 3, with 12 bases in between. Germline CDR1 is MNHEY and CDR2 is SVGEGT. This CDR3 has 14 amino acids. CDR3 amino acids: CASSRTGINQPQHF. In nucleotides, the CDR3 is TGTGCCAGCAGCCGTACAGGGATCAATCAGCCCCAGCATTTT.

This clone has a single count. This chain connects TRBV14 to TRBJ2-1; TRBD1 agrees at 8 bases. CDR3 length: 18 residues. Germline assignment: CDR1 SGHDN and CDR2 FVKESK. V dropped 0 bases and J dropped 1; count of bases not matched to a gene: 8. The CDR3 DNA sequence: TGTGCCAGCAGCCAAGATCTACCAGGGGGCGGATCCTACAATGAGCAGTTCTTC. Amino acids: CASSQDLPGGGSYNEQFF. The entire variable domain, with the rest obtained from reference TRBV14 and TRBJ2-1, is as follows: EAGVTQFPSHSVIEKGQTVTLRCDPISGHDNLYWYRRVMGKEIKFLLHFVKESKQDESGMPNNRFLAERTGGTYSTLKVQPAELEDSGVYFCASSQDLPGGGSYNEQFFGPGTRLTVL.

This chain joins TRBV5-3 and TRBJ2-6; 10 bases line up with TRBD2. TRBV5-3 is an open reading frame, and its role is uncertain. The CDR3 consists of 20 residues. V was clipped by 4 bases and J by 1 base; unmatched bases: 14. The CDR3 here is CARSQGSGGARRSGANVLTF. The CDR3 DNA reads as TGTGCCAGAAGCCAGGGAAGCGGGGGGGCGCGGAGGTCTGGGGCCAACGTCCTGACTTTC.

This chain connects TRBV7-2 to TRBJ2-5; 7 bases match TRBD1. The CDR3 is 15 amino acids. Trimming removed 8 bases from V and 3 bases from J; junction bases left unmatched: 12. Germline lookup yields CDR1 SGHTA and CDR2 FQGNSA. In DNA form, the CDR3 reads TGTGCCAGCGCGCCCCGTTGGCAGGGGGAAGAGACCCAGTACTTC. It is translated as CASAPRWQGEETQYF.

The V gene is TRBV5-1, the J gene TRBJ2-1; tentatively, D is TRBD2 (5 bases). CDR3 length: 13 amino acids. CDR1 and CDR2 (germline): SGHRS, YFSETQ. V lost 0 bases to trimming and J lost 7 bases, with 8 bases between them. For the CDR3, the DNA is TGCGCCAGCAGCTTGGGGACTCGAAATGAGCAGTTCTTC. It yields the protein CASSLGTRNEQFF.

V usage is TRBV5-5 and J usage is TRBJ2-7, with 11 bases fitting TRBD2. This CDR3 comprises 15 residues. The germline CDR1 and CDR2 sequences are SGHKS and YYEKEE (reference sequence). V shed 5 bases and J 2 bases; nucleotides not matched to a gene: 6. The CDR3 region is CASRSGLAEAYEQYF. CDR3 in DNA: TGTGCCAGCAGATCGGGACTAGCGGAGGCCTACGAGCAGTACTTC. Combining the CDR3 with reference TRBV5-5 and TRBJ2-7 gives the whole variable domain DAGVTQSPTHLIKTRGQQVTLRCSPISGHKSVSWYQQVLGQGPQFIFQYYEKEERGRGNFPDRFSARQFPNYSSELNVNALLLGDSALYLCASRSGLAEAYEQYFGPGTRLTVT.

The chain has TRBV2 and TRBJ1-2; 7 bases are a match to TRBD1. V was pared by 8 bases and J by 2 bases, with 5 bases of the junction left unmatched. The germline CDR1 and CDR2 sequences are SNHLY and FYNNEI. The CDR3 is 13 residues long. The CDR3 nucleotides are TGTGCCAGCGGTGGGACAGTGAACTATGGCTACACCTTC. As protein: CASGGTVNYGYTF.

V and J are TRBV7-8 and TRBJ1-1; no firm D call. CDR1 and CDR2 from the germline V gene are SGHVS and FQNEAQ. Between the trimmed V and J ends, which lost 2 bases and 3 bases, there was a span of 10 bases. This CDR3 is 14 amino acids long. CDR3 in DNA: TGTGCCAGCAGCTTATTGCAGAGGGACACTGAAGCTTTCTTT. Translating gives CASSLLQRDTEAFF.

The V gene is TRBV6-2 or TRBV6-3, the J gene TRBJ2-7; a possible D gene is TRBD2 (5 bases). V was pared by 2 bases and J by 3 bases, with 8 bases between. The CDR3 is 13 amino acids. From germline, CDR1 is MNHEY and CDR2 SVGEGT. CDR3 DNA sequence: TGTGCCAGCAGTTACGGACTCGGCTACGAGCAGTACTTC. Its protein product is CASSYGLGYEQYF.

The rearrangement uses TRBV6-5 and TRBJ1-1; the D gene is possibly TRBD1 (6 bases). Germline V CDR1 and CDR2: MNHEY, SVGAGI. This CDR3 comprises 13 residues. Trimming shortened V by 6 bases and J by 1 base, and 9 bases separated the two germline ends. In DNA, the CDR3 is TGTGCCAGCAGGGGGACACCGAACACTGAAGCTTTCTTT. Translating it yields CASRGTPNTEAFF.

The table lists this clone with a count of one. This sequence joins TRBV6-5 and TRBJ2-5; weak D call: TRBD2 (6 bases). V shed 7 bases and J shed 5 bases, with 14 bases lying between them. Germline-derived CDR1 and CDR2 are MNHEY and SVGAGI. CDR3 length: 13 amino acids. The CDR3 is CASTGGRHETQYF. The CDR3 DNA sequence: TGTGCCAGCACCGGGGGTAGACACGAGACCCAGTACTTC.

This rearrangement joins TRBV7-3 to TRBJ2-1; maybe TRBD1 (6 bases). Germline CDR1 is SGHTA and CDR2 is FQGTGA. The CDR3 sequence is 13 residues long. Trimming cost V 5 bases and J 10 bases, with 15 bases left between them. CDR3 loop: CASSGLQGGEQFF. DNA of the CDR3: TGTGCCAGCAGCGGCCTACAGGGCGGCGAGCAGTTCTTC.

The chain joins TRBV19 to TRBJ2-2; 8 bases map to TRBD1. Germline V gene sequence: CDR1 LNHDA, CDR2 SQIVND (reference sequence). J was trimmed by 4 bases and V by 8 bases; bases with no gene match: 9. This CDR3 region has 15 residues. The CDR3 is CASRQGRYGTGELFF. CDR3 DNA sequence: TGTGCCAGTCGACAGGGGAGATATGGCACCGGGGAGCTGTTTTTT.

The CDR3 loop is CAGRTGSYEQYF. Written as DNA, the CDR3 is TGTGCCGGAAGGACAGGGAGCTACGAGCAGTACTTC. This rearrangement joins TRBV6-5 to TRBJ2-7, with 8 bases fitting TRBD1. CDR1 and CDR2 (germline): MNHEY, SVGAGI. This CDR3 spans 12 amino acids. After removal of 11 bases from V and 3 bases from J, the junction contained 6 bases not matched to a gene.

The rearrangement links TRBV3-1 (or the pseudogene TRBV3-2) to TRBJ2-3, with 11 bases matching TRBD2. CDR1 is LGHDT, CDR2 YNNKEL, per germline (reference sequence). J gave up 2 bases and V 0 bases, and 7 bases lay outside the gene matches. The CDR3 sequence is 18 residues long. CDR3 region: CASSQDSRLAGITDTQYF. The CDR3 DNA reads TGTGCCAGCAGCCAAGATTCGAGACTAGCGGGGATCACAGATACGCAGTATTTT.

This sequence joins TRBV15 and TRBJ2-1; TRBD1 matches 7 bases. Trimming took 4 bases from V and 1 from J; bases not matched to a gene: 7. Germline values: CDR1 LNHNV, CDR2 YYDKDF (reference sequence). This CDR3 has 16 residues. CDR3 nucleotide sequence: TGTGCCACCAGCACTAGCCGGGACAGTTCCTACAATGAGCAGTTCTTC. Encoded protein: CATSTSRDSSYNEQFF.

The chain combines TRBV4-2 with TRBJ2-2; 8 nucleotides agree with TRBD1. The V gene's germline CDR1 is LGHNA and CDR2 YNFKEQ. This CDR3 region has 16 residues. Germline trimming cut 0 bases from V and 7 bases from J; bases unmatched to any gene: 7. The CDR3 is CASSQEVGTGDGELFF. CDR3 sequence (DNA): TGTGCCAGCAGCCAAGAAGTTGGGACAGGAGACGGGGAGCTGTTTTTT.

This clone was picked up a small number of times. V gene TRBV6-5 combines with J gene TRBJ2-7; TRBD1 might be the D (6 bases). This CDR3 comprises 15 residues. Deletions cut 4 bases from V and 5 bases from J, with 18 bases between. Germline values: CDR1 MNHEY, CDR2 SVGAGI. CDR3 sequence (DNA): TGTGCCAGCAGTTCTGACAGGTCGTCCAGGGACGAGCAGTACTTC. This codes for CASSSDRSSRDEQYF.

This clone was picked up one time. V and J are TRBV4-3 and TRBJ2-3; 12 nucleotides align to TRBD2. The CDR3 is 16 amino acids. J gave up 0 bases and V 3 bases, and 1 base lay outside the gene matches. Looked up from germline, CDR1 is LGHNA and CDR2 is YSLEER. Here the CDR3 reads CASSHLAGGSTDTQYF. DNA of the CDR3: TGCGCCAGCAGCCACCTAGCGGGGGGGAGCACAGATACGCAGTATTTT.

This chain connects TRBV5-1 to TRBJ2-3; D remains unclear. This CDR3 has 14 amino acids. Trimming pared 0 bases from V and 2 bases from J, leaving 7 bases between. Germline assignment: CDR1 SGHRS and CDR2 YFSETQ. The CDR3 DNA is TGCGCCAGCAGCTTGGCACTCAACACAGATACGCAGTATTTT. Translating gives CASSLALNTDTQYF.

The chain employs TRBV6-5 and TRBJ1-1; perhaps TRBD1 as D (6 bases). CDR1 is MNHEY and CDR2 is SVGAGI in the germline V gene. This CDR3 region has 14 residues. V was trimmed by 5 bases and J by 0 bases, leaving 10 bases between them. Written as DNA, the CDR3 is TGTGCCAGCAGTCTCAGGGGATTGAACACTGAAGCTTTCTTT. Translated: CASSLRGLNTEAFF.

The chain links TRBV6-5 to TRBJ1-4, with D unclear. From germline, CDR1 is MNHEY and CDR2 SVGAGI. V was clipped by 6 bases and J by 0 bases, with 8 bases between them. This CDR3 contains 14 residues. The CDR3 DNA follows: TGTGCCAGCAGGGGAGGTCCAACTAATGAAAAACTGTTTTTT. Its protein product is CASRGGPTNEKLFF.

The J gene is TRBJ2-4, the V gene TRBV5-4; 9 bases match TRBD2. The trim removed 3 bases at V and 8 bases at J, leaving 12 bases unmatched. The CDR3 has 16 amino acids. CDR1 is SGHNT and CDR2 is YYREEE in the germline V gene (reference sequence). The CDR3 region is CASSSRRGGLRDIQYF. The CDR3, as DNA: TGTGCCAGCAGCTCCCGGCGGGGGGGCCTGAGGGACATTCAGTACTTC.

This sequence joins TRBV29-1 and TRBJ1-2; tentative D call: TRBD1 (6 bases). V shed 0 bases and J shed 5 bases, with 16 bases lying between them. CDR1 and CDR2 from the germline V gene are SQVTM and ANQGSEA. This CDR3 spans 15 amino acids. The CDR3: CSVEELRTAGYGYTF. The CDR3, as DNA: TGCAGCGTTGAAGAATTACGGACAGCCGGGTATGGCTACACCTTC.

The chain is built from TRBV5-8 and TRBJ1-4; 8 nucleotides line up with TRBD1. From germline, CDR1 is SGHTS and CDR2 YDEGEE. CDR3 length: 15 residues. The V segment lost 3 bases and the J segment 7 bases; nucleotides outside the gene matches: 8. CDR3 sequence reads: CASSSTQGAREKLFF. Here the CDR3 DNA reads TGTGCCAGCAGCTCAACCCAGGGGGCCCGTGAAAAACTGTTTTTT.

This clone was recorded once. The gene calls are TRBV11-3 and TRBJ2-7, with D tentatively TRBD2 (7 bases). Trimming took 5 bases from V and 0 from J, leaving 11 bases between them. Germline V gene sequence: CDR1 SGHNT, CDR2 YENEEA. The CDR3 consists of 14 residues. CDR3 loop: CASSNGGPSYEQYF. CDR3 sequence (DNA): TGTGCCAGCAGCAACGGGGGGCCCTCCTACGAGCAGTACTTC.